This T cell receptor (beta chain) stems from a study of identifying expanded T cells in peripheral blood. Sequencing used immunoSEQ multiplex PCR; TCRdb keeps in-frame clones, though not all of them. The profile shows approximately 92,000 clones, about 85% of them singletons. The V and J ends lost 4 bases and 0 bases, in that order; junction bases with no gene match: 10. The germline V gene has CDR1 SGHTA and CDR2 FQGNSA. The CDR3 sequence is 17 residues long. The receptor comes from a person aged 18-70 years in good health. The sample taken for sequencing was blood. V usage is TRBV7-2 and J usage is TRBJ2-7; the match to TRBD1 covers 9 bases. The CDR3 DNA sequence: TGTGCCAGCAGCTCTGGACAGGGGTTTATTTTCTCCTACGAGCAGTACTTC. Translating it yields CASSSGQGFIFSYEQYF.